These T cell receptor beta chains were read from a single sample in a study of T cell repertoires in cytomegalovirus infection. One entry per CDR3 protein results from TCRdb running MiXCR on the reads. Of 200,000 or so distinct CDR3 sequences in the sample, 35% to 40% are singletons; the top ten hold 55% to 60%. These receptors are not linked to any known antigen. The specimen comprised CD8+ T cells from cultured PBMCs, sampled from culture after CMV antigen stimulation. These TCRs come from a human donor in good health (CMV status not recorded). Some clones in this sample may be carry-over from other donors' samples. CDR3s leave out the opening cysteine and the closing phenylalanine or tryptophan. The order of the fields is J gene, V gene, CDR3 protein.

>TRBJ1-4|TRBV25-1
ASSKETTTNEKLF
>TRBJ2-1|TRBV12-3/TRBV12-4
ASSSHSYNEQF
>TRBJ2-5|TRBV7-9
ASSPRGVPAQETQY
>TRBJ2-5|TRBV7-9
ASSFPGKEEETQY
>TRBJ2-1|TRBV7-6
ASSSPGVRHGEQF
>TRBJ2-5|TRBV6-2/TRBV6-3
ASSPPPLGGSLQETQY
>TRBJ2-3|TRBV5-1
ASSGTSGGATDTQY
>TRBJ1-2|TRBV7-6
ASSSNPDRNDGYT
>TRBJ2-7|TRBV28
ASSRDNPYEQY
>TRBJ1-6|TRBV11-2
ASSSTFRAESSYNSPLH
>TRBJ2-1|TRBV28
ASSRRVDEQF
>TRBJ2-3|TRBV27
ASSWDSDADTQY
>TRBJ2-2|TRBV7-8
ASSPGTSYTGELF
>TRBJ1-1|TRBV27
ASSPRTGSTNTEAF
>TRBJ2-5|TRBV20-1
SASLRGTRLETQY
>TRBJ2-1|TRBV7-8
ASSLRIGALDEQF
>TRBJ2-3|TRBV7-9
ASTRPGSTDTQY
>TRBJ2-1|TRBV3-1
ASSQGEGEDDEQF
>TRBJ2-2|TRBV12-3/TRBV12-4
ASSRLAGGRGAGELF
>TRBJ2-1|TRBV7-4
ASSLSPVILQF
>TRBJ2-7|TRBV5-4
ASSLGTSALTYEQY
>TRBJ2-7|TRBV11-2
ASSLAWTGVTYEQY